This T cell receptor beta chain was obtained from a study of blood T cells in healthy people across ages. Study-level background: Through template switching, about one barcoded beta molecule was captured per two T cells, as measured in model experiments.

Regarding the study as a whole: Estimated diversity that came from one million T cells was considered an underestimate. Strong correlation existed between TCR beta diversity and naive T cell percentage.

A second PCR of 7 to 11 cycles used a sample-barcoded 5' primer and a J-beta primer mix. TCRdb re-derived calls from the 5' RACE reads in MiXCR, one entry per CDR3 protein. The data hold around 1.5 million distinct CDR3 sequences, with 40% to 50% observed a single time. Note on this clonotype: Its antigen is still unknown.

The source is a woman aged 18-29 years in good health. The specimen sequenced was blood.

CDR3 amino acids: CASRRRDSHNEQYF. CDR3 nucleotide sequence: TGTGCCAGCAGGCGACGGGACTCCCACAATGAGCAGTACTTC. The V call is TRBV6-5, the J call TRBJ2-5; possibly TRBD2 for D (6 bases). Trimming stripped 6 bases from V and 11 bases from J, with 22 bases between. The CDR3 consists of 14 residues. Germline V gene sequence: CDR1 MNHEY, CDR2 SVGAGI.